This T cell receptor (beta chain) is drawn from a study of response to subunit inactivated influenza vaccine. TCRdb re-derived calls from the RT-PCR reads in MiXCR, one entry per CDR3 protein. The sample lists roughly 670,000 distinct CDR3 sequences; 12% to 15% were seen once. As for this clonotype: Its antigen is unidentified.

Study-wide points: Researchers suggested that each seasonal influenza vaccination recruits few new T cells.

The J segment lost 5 bases and the V segment lost 3 bases, leaving 3 bases of the junction unmatched. Germline V gene sequence: CDR1 SGHVS, CDR2 FNYEAQ. This CDR3 is 14 amino acids long. The rearrangement uses TRBV7-6 and TRBJ2-5; 10 nucleotides agree with TRBD1. The sample was PBMCs from blood, taken around two weeks before vaccination. This clonotype originated in a man over 45 who received an inactivated influenza vaccine. CDR3 residues: CASSLTGGWETQYF. The CDR3 nucleotides are TGTGCCAGCAGCTTGACAGGGGGCTGGGAGACCCAGTACTTC.